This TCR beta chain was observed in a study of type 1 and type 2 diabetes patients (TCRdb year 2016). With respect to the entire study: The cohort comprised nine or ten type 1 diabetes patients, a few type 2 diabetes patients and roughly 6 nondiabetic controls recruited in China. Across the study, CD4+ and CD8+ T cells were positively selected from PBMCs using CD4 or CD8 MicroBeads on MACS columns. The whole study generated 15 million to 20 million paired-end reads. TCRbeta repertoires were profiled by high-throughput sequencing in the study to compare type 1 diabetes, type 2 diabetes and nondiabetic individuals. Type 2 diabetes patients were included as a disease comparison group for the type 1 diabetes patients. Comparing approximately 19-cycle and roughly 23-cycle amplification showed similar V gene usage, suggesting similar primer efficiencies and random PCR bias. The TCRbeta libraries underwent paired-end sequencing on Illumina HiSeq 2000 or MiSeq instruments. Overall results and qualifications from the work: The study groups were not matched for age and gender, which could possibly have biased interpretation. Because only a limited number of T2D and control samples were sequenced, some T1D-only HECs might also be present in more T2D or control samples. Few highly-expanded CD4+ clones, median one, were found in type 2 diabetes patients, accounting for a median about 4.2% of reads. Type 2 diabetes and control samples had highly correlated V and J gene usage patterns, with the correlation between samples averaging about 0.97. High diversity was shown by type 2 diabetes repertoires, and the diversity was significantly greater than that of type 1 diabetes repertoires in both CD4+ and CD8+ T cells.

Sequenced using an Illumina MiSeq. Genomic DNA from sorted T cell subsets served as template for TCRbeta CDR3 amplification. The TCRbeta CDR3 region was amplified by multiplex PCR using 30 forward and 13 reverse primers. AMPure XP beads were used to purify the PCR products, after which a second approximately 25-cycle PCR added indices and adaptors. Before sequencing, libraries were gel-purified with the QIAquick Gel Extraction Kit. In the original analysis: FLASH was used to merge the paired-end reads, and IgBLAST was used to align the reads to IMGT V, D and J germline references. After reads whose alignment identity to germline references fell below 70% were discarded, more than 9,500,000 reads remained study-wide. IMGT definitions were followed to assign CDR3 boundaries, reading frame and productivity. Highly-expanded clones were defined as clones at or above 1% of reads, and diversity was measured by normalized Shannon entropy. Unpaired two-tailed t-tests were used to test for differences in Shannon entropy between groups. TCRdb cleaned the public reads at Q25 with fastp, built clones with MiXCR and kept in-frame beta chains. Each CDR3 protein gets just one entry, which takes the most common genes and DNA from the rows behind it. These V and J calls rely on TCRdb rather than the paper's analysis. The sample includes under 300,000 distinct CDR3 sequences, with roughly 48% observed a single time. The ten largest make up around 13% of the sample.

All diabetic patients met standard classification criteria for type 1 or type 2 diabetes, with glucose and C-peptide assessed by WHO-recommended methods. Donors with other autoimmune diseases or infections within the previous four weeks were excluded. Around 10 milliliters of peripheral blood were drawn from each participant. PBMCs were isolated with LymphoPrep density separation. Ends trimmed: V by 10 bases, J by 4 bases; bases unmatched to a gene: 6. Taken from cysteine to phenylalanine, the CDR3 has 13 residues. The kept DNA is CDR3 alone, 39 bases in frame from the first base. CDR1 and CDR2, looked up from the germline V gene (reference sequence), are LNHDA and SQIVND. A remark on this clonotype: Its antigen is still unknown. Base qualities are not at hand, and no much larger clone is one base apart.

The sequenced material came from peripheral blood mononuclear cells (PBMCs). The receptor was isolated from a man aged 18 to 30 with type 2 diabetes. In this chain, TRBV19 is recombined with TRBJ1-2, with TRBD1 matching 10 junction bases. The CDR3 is CATRQGASYGYTF. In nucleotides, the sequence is TGTGCCACTAGACAGGGGGCAAGCTATGGCTACACCTTC.